Detailed here is one T cell receptor beta chain. Its matching antigen is unknown. The V segment lost 4 bases and the J segment 7 bases; nucleotides outside the gene matches: 13. Germline V gene sequence: CDR1 SGDLS, CDR2 YYNGEE. CDR3 length equals 15 residues. The sample originates from a study of cytomegalovirus exposure and HLA in healthy donors. General study findings and limits: A later analysis linked a missense variant in DCLRE1C to the trimming of TCR beta V and J genes. Analysis performed later showed TCR beta chains linked to HLA being more clonally expanded than equally common others.

Primers: 60 Vbeta forward and 13 Jbeta reverse. Profiled with immunoSEQ multiplex PCR; TCRdb holds only in-frame clones, not every one. The sample holds 150,000 to 200,000 clones, under 75% seen once. The specimen was PBMCs. This sequence originates from a man in his forties in good health and CMV-seropositive. This rearrangement joins TRBV9 to TRBJ2-7, with 8 bases fitting TRBD2. CDR3 residues: CASSPREGRAPEQYF. CDR3 DNA sequence: TGTGCCAGCAGCCCACGGGAGGGGAGAGCGCCTGAGCAGTACTTC.